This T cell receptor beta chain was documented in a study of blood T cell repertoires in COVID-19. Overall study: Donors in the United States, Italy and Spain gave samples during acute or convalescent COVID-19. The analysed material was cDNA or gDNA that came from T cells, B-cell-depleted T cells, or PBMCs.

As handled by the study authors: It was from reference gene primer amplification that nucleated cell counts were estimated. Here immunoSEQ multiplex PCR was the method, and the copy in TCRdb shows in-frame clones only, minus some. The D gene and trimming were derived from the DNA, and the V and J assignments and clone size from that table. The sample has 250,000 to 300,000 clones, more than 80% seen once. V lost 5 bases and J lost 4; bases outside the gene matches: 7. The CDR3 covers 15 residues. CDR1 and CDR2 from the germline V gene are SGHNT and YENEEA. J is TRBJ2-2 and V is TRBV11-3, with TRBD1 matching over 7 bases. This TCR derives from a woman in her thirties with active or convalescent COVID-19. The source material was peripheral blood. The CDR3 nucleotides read TGTGCCAGCAGCCCCACAGGGGTTACCACCGGGGAGCTGTTTTTT. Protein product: CASSPTGVTTGELFF.